This TCR beta chain was sequenced during a study of radiotherapy plus CTLA-4 blockade in lung cancer. Overall study: Objective response was observed in roughly 20% of patients, and disease control in 31%.

TCRdb's table, derived via immunoSEQ multiplex PCR, lists solely in-frame clones and lacks some. The table records 120,000 or so clones, more than 80% of them present only once. Regarding the study as a whole: Reports identified early blood T cell clone dynamics, with interferon-beta, as the best response predictor.

Comments on this clone: Its antigen remains unknown.

CDR3 length: 16 amino acids. With V trimmed by 6 bases and J by 0 bases, 7 bases remained unmatched. Per the germline V gene, CDR1 is MGHDK and CDR2 is SYGVNS. The V and J genes are TRBV25-1 and TRBJ1-2, with 10 bases aligning to TRBD1. The receptor was derived from a human donor with non-small cell lung cancer that progressed on radiotherapy plus ipilimumab. This sample comprised peripheral blood, obtained from a patient treated with radiotherapy plus ipilimumab. CDR3 sequence reads: CASRQTGTGANYGYTF. For the CDR3, the DNA is TGTGCCAGCAGACAAACCGGGACAGGGGCTAACTATGGCTACACCTTC.